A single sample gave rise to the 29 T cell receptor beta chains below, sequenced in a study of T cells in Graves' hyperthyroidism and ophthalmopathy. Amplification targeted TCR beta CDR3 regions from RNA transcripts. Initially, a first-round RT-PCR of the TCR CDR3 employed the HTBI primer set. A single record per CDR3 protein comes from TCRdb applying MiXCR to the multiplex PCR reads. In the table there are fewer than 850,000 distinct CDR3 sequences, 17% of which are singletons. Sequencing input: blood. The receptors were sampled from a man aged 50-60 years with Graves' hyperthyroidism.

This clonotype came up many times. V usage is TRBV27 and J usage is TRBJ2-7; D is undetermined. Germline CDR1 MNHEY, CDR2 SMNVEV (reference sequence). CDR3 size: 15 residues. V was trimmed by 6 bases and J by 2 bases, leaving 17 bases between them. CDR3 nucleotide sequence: TGTGCCAGCAGCCTCCTCGGACGGAGTACCTACGAGCAGTACTTC. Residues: CASSLLGRSTYEQYF.

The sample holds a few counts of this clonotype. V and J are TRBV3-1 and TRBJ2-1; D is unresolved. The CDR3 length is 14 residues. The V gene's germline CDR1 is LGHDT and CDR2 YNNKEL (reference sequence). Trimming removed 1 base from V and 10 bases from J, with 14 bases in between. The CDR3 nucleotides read TGTGCCAGCAGCCAAGGGTTTTTGCAGGACGAGCAGTTCTTC. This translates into CASSQGFLQDEQFF.

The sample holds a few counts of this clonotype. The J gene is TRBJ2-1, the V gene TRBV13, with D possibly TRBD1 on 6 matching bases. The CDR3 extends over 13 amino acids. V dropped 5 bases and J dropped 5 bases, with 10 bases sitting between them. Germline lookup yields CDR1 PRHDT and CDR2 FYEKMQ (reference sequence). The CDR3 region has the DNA TGTGCCAGCAGCAAAACAGGGAACAATGAGCAGTTCTTC. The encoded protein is CASSKTGNNEQFF.

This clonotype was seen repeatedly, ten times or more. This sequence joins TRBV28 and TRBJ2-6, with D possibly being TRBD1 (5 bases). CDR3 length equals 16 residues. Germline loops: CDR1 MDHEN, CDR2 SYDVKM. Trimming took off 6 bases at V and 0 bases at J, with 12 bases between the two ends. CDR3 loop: CASRSTGGSGANVLTF. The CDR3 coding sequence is TGTGCCAGCAGATCCACAGGTGGCTCTGGGGCCAACGTCCTGACTTTC.

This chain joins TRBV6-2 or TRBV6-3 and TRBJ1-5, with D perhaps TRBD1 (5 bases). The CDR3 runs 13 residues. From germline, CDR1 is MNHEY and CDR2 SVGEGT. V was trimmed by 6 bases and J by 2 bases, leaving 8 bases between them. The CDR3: CASRWDGNQPQHF. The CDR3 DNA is TGTGCCAGCAGATGGGACGGCAATCAGCCCCAGCATTTT.

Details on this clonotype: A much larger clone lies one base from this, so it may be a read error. The CDR3 coding sequence is TGTGCCAGCTTTCGGGGGCGGGCGAGCACAGATACGCAGTATTTT. Translation gives CASFRGRASTDTQYF. The V gene is TRBV12-3 or TRBV12-4, the J gene TRBJ2-3, with D perhaps assigned TRBD1 or TRBD2 (6 bases each). V was clipped by 8 bases and J by 0 bases, with 15 bases between them. This CDR3 region has 15 residues.

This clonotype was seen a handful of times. The CDR3 here is CAWSVLQGVQHF. CDR3 bases: TGTGCCTGGAGTGTACTCCAGGGTGTACAGCATTTT. V usage is TRBV30 and J usage is TRBJ1-5; tentative D call: TRBD1 (5 bases). The CDR3 totals 12 residues. Germline assignment: CDR1 GTSNPN and CDR2 SVGIG (reference sequence). V gave up 0 bases and J gave up 13 bases, with 13 bases separating them.

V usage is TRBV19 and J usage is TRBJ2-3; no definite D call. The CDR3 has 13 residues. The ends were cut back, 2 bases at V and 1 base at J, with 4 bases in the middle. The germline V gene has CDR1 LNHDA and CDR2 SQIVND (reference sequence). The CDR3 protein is CASSITGTDTQYF. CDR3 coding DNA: TGTGCCAGTAGTATAACTGGCACAGATACGCAGTATTTT.

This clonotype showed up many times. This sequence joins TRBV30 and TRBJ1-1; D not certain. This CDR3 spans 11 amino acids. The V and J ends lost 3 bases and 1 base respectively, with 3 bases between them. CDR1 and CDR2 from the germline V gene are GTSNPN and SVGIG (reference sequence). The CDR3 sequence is CAWSTNTEAFF. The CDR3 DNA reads TGTGCCTGGAGCACGAACACTGAAGCTTTCTTT.

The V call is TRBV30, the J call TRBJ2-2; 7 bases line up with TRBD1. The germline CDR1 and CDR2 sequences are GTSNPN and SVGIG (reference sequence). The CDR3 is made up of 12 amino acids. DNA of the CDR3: TGTGTCCTAACAGGGGACGACGGGGAGCTGTTTTTT. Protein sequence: CVLTGDDGELFF.

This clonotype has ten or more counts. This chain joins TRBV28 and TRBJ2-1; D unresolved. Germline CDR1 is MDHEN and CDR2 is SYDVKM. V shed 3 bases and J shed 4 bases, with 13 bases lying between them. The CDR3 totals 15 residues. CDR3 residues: CASSFRAALYNEQFF. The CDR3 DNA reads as TGTGCCAGCAGTTTTAGGGCAGCTTTATACAATGAGCAGTTCTTC.

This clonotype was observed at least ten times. The CDR3 loop reads CASSEAVTANYGYTF. In DNA, the CDR3 is TGTGCCAGCAGTGAAGCTGTGACAGCTAACTATGGCTACACCTTC. This chain links TRBV2 with TRBJ1-2; TRBD1 might be the D (5 bases). Trimming stripped 0 bases from V and 0 bases from J, with 8 bases between. Germline lookup yields CDR1 SNHLY and CDR2 FYNNEI. The CDR3 consists of 15 residues.

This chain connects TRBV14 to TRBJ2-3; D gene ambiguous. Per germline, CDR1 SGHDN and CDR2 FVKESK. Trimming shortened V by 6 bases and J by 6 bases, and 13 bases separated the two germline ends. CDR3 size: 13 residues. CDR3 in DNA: TGTGCCAGCAGACATAGTCCCTTCGATACGCAGTATTTT. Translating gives CASRHSPFDTQYF.

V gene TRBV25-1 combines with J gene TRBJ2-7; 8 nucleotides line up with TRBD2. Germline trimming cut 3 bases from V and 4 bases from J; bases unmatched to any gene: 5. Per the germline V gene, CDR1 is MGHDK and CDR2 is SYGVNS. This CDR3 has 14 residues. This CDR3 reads CASSDTGGLYEQYF. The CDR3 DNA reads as TGTGCCAGCAGTGACACGGGAGGGCTTTACGAGCAGTACTTC.

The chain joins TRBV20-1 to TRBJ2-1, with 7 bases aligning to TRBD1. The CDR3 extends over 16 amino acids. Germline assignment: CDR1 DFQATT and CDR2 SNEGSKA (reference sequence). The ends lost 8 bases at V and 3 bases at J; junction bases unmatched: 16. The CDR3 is CSPPEGAAPDYNEQFF. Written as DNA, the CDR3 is TGCAGTCCCCCAGAGGGGGCGGCACCTGACTACAATGAGCAGTTCTTC.

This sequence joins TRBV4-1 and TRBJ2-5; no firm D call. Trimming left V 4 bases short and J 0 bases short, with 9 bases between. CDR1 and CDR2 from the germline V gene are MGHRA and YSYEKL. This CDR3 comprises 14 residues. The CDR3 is CASSLQLYQETQYF. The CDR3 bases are TGCGCCAGCAGCCTGCAACTGTACCAAGAGACCCAGTACTTC.

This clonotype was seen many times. CDR3 protein: CASSHDRATEAFF. The CDR3 DNA reads TGTGCCAGCAGCCACGACAGGGCCACTGAAGCTTTCTTT. The chain uses TRBV6-1 and TRBJ1-1; 7 bases are a match to TRBD1. V lost 6 bases to trimming and J lost 4 bases; unmatched junction nucleotides: 5. Looked up from germline, CDR1 is MNHNS and CDR2 is SASEGT. The CDR3 loop spans 13 amino acids.

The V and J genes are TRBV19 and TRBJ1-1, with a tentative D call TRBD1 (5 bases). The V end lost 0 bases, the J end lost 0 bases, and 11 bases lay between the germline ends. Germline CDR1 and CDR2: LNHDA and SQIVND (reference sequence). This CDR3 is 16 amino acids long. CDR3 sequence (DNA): TGTGCCAGTAGTATAGATCGGGGGACCGTGAACACTGAAGCTTTCTTT. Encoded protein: CASSIDRGTVNTEAFF.

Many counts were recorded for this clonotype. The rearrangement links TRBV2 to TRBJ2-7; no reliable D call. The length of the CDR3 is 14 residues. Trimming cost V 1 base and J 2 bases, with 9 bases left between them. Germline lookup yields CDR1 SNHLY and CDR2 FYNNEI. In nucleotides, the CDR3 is TGTGCCAGCAGTGAAGAAACCGCTACCTACGAGCAGTACTTC. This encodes CASSEETATYEQYF.

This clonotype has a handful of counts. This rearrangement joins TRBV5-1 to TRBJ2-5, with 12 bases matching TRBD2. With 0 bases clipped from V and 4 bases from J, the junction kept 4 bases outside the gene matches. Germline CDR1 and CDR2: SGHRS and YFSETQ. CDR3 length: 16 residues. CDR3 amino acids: CASSLGVGLAGETQYF. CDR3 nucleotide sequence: TGCGCCAGCAGCTTGGGCGTGGGACTAGCGGGAGAGACCCAGTACTTC.

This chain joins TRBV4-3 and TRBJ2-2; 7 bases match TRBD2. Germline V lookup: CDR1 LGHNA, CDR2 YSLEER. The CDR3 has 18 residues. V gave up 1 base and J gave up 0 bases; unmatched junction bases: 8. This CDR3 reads CASSQVFLADPNTGELFF. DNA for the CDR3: TGCGCCAGCAGCCAAGTGTTCCTAGCGGACCCGAACACCGGGGAGCTGTTTTTT.

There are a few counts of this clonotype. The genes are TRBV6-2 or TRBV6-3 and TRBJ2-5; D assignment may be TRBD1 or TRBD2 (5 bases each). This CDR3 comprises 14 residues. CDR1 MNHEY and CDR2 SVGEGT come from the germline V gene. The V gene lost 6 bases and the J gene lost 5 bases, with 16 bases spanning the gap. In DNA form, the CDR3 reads TGTGCCAGCAGATGGGACGAGGACGGGGAGACCCAGTACTTC. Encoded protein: CASRWDEDGETQYF.

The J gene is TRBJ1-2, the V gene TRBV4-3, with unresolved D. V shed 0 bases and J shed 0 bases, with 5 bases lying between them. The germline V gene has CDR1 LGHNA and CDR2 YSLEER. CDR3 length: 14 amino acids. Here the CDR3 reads CASSQDPPNYGYTF. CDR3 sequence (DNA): TGCGCCAGCAGCCAAGATCCCCCTAACTATGGCTACACCTTC.

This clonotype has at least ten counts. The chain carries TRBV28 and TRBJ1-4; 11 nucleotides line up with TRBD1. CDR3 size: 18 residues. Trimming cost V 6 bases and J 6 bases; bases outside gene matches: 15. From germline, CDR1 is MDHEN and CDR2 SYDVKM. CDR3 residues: CASRSPGQGGYTDEKLFF. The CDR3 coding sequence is TGTGCCAGCAGGTCACCGGGACAGGGGGGATATACGGATGAAAAACTGTTTTTT.

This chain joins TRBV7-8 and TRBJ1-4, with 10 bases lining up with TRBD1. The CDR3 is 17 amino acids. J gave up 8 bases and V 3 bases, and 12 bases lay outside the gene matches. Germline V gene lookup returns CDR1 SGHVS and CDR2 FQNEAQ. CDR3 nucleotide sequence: TGTGCCAGCAGCTTGCCGAGGGGACAGGGGCGGAAAGAAAAACTGTTTTTT. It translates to CASSLPRGQGRKEKLFF.

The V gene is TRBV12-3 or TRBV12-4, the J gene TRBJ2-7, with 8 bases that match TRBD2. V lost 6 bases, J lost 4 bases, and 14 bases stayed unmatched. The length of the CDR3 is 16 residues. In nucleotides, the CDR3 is TGTGCCAGCAGACAAGGGGAGGGACTAGGGATATACGAGCAGTACTTC. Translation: CASRQGEGLGIYEQYF.

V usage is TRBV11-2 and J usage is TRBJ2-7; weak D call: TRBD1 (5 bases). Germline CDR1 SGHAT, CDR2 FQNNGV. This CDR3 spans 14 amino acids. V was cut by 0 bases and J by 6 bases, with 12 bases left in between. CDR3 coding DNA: TGTGCCAGCAGCTTAGATCCAGGGTTACGCGAGCAGTACTTC. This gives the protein CASSLDPGLREQYF.

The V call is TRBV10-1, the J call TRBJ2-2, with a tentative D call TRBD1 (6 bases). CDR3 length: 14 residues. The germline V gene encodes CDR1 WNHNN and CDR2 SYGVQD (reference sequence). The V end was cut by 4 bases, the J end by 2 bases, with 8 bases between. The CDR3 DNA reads TGCGCCAGCAGTGGACAGGTCAACACCGGGGAGCTGTTTTTT. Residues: CASSGQVNTGELFF.

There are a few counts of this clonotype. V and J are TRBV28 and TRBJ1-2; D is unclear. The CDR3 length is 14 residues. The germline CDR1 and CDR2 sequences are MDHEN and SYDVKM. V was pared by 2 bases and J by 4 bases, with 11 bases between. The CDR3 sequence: CASSLRRESYGYTF. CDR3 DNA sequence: TGTGCCAGCAGTTTACGGAGGGAAAGCTATGGCTACACCTTC.